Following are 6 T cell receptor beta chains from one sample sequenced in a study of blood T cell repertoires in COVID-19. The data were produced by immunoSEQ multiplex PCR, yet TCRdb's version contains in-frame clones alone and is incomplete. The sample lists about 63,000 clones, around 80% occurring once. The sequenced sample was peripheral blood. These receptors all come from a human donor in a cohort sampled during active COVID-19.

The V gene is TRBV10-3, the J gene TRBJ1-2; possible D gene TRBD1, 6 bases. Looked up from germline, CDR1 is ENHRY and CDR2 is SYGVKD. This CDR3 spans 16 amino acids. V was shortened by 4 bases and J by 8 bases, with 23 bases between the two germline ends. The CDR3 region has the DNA TGTGCCATCAGTGGAGGCCCAGGGGCAGCCTCCTACGGCTACACCTTC. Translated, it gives CAISGGPGAASYGYTF.

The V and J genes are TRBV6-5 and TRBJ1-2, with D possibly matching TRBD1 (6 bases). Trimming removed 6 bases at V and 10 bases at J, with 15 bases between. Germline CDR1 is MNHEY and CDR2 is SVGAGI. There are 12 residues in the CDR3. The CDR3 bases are TGTGCCAGCAGCCAGGGGAATCTCGCCTACACCTTC. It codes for CASSQGNLAYTF.

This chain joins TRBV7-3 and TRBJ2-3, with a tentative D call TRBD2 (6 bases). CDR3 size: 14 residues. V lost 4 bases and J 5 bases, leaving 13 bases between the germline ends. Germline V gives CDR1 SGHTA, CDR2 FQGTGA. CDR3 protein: CASSSAGRRDTQYF. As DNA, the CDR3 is TGTGCCAGCAGCTCAGCAGGGAGGCGAGATACGCAGTATTTT.

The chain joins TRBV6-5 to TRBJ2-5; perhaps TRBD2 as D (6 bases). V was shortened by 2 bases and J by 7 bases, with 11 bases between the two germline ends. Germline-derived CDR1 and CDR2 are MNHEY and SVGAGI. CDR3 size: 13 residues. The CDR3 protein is CASSYREVGTQYF. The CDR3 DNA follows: TGTGCCAGCAGTTACAGGGAGGTCGGGACCCAGTACTTC.

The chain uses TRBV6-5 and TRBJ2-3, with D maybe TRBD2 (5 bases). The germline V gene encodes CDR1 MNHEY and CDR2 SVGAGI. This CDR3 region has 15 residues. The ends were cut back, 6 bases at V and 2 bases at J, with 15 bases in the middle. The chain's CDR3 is CASSRGRDITDTQYF. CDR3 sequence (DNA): TGTGCCAGCAGCCGTGGTCGGGATATCACAGATACGCAGTATTTT.

As DNA, the CDR3 is TGTGCCAGCAGTCGACAGGGGGCGAGCAATCAGCCCCAGCATTTT. Amino acid sequence: CASSRQGASNQPQHF. This chain connects TRBV6-5 to TRBJ1-5, with 10 nucleotides matching TRBD1. V shed 5 bases and J 1 base; nucleotides not matched to a gene: 2. Germline assignment: CDR1 MNHEY and CDR2 SVGAGI. The CDR3 has 15 amino acids.